This T cell receptor (beta chain) was identified in a study of T cells in Graves' hyperthyroidism and ophthalmopathy. The study's findings and limits: Blood also contained most expanded thyroid clonotypes above 0.001. Ophthalmopathy was told apart from stable hyperthyroidism by a 13 V-J model.

V gave up 5 bases and J gave up 2 bases, with 16 bases separating them. The CDR3 length is 15 residues. Germline values: CDR1 SGDLS, CDR2 YYNGEE. Comments on this clonotype: The antigen is not known.

From RNA transcripts, TCR beta CDR3 regions were amplified. The study used the HTBI primer set for a first-round RT-PCR of the TCR CDR3. One entry per CDR3 protein, called by TCRdb with MiXCR from the multiplex PCR reads. Of about 700,000 distinct CDR3 sequences detected, about 45% appear once; the ten largest clones hold about 7.7%. Uncontrolled infection, other autoimmune disease, pregnancy or lactation excluded patients. The study based diagnoses on clinical symptoms, serum thyroxine and TRAb, thyroid ultrasound and orbital computed tomography. The origin of this receptor is an adult man with Graves' disease, either hyperthyroidism or ophthalmopathy (not recorded which). This chain connects TRBV9 to TRBJ1-2; the D gene is possibly TRBD1 (6 bases). Sequenced sample: peripheral blood or thyroid tissue (not recorded which). The CDR3 is CASSEGAGENYGYTF. CDR3 in DNA: TGTGCCAGCAGTGAAGGGGCAGGGGAGAACTATGGCTACACCTTC.